The T cell receptor beta chain under discussion was sequenced for a study of Graves' ophthalmopathy and Graves' hyperthyroidism. Looking at the study overall: Peripheral blood was gathered at the point of initial diagnosis, before any treatment started. Findings and limits, study-wide: Blood shared most expanded thyroid clonotypes above 0.001 frequency.

Concerning this clonotype itself: Its specificity is not known.

Germline CDR1 and CDR2: MNHEY and SVGAGI. The germline V and J ends were trimmed by 4 bases and 2 bases, with 11 bases remaining between them. The CDR3 has 14 residues. Amplification of the TCR beta CDR3 regions used RNA transcripts (as template). RT-PCR was first run with HTBI primers, then multiplex PCR in a second round. A single record per CDR3 protein comes from TCRdb applying MiXCR to the multiplex PCR reads. The sample carries some 360,000 distinct CDR3 sequences, approximately 18% recorded once. The sequence derives from an adult woman with stable Graves' hyperthyroidism. This rearrangement joins TRBV6-5 to TRBJ1-1, with unresolved D. The sample was peripheral blood. The CDR3 nucleotides read TGTGCCAGCAGTTTGATTTGGCCCAACACTGAAGCTTTCTTT. Its translation: CASSLIWPNTEAFF.